Given below is one T cell receptor beta chain in context. Its cognate antigen has yet to be identified. No qualities accompany the bases; no much larger clone lies one base away. The sample is drawn from a study of shared clonotypes between healthy human individuals (dated by TCRdb to the early 2020s). Regarding the research as a whole: Two women and a few men aged 18 to 49 years were included in the cohort. For each donor, three plates each were used for CD4 naive and CD4 memory, two plates were used for CD8 naive, and one plate was used for CD8 memory. To estimate repertoire size and how much clonotype sharing occurs between individuals, the study deeply sequenced the blood TCR repertoires of five healthy adults. Different laboratories and diverse techniques were used to prepare libraries and sequence TCR repertoires, to increase sequencing depth and limit assay-specific biases. Per donor, leukapheresis produced somewhere between about 0.9 and 9.5 billion PBMCs.

Taken from the germline V gene (reference sequence), the CDR1 and CDR2 loops are SEHNR and FQNEAQ. The CDR3 covers 15 residues, taking in both the cysteine and the phenylalanine. The sequence is cut down to CDR3 DNA, 45 bases in frame from base 1. Ends trimmed: V by 4 bases, J by 0 bases; bases unmatched to a gene: 3. The paper as a whole reports these results and caveats: Across four donors, approximately 5% of naive CD4, roughly 3.3% of naive CD8, under 2.5% of memory CD4, and 0.4% to 0.45% of memory CD8 clonotypes were shared. Larger estimated clonotype richness was generally found for naive subsets than for memory subsets. Only blood was sampled, and tissue TCR repertoires likely differ from those in blood. Clonotypes shared by all four sorted-subset donors showed higher generation probabilities than non-shared clonotypes. Pairwise subsampling led to the expectation that sequencing depth would affect the degree of clonotype sharing among donors. The small number of donors limited the genetic and exposure-history diversity represented. Even with the large sequencing depth, rarefaction of the sorted-subset datasets indicated that sequencing was incomplete.

Donors were healthy HIV-negative adults with no recently reported acute infections or vaccinations. Every donor was a Caucasian adult residing in Nashville, Tennessee, USA. CD4+ T cells were enriched by magnetic negative selection, after which naive cells were positively selected on CD45RA and the negative fraction was taken as the memory subset. After blood collection by leukapheresis, PBMCs were isolated using Ficoll-Histopaque density gradient centrifugation and then cryopreserved in the vapor phase of liquid nitrogen. Analytical flow cytometry was used to check the purity and quantity of every magnetically sorted T cell population. Genomic DNA was isolated from every sorted fraction and measured by UV absorbance on a Nanodrop 2000c. Using the deep immunoSEQ assay, TCR CDR3 regions were amplified from genomic DNA by multiplex PCR. For each cell subset, the extracted genomic DNA was distributed evenly across all wells of several immunoSEQ 96-well plates, and each plate served as one replicate. For sorted subsets, each replicate PCR was loaded with 200 ng genomic DNA, equivalent to roughly 30,000 T cell genomes. Purified libraries were quantified with a Qubit 3.0 fluorometer, sized on a Bioanalyzer 2100, and re-quantified with the KAPA Library Quantification kit. A separate single-read 150-cycle Illumina NextSeq 550 flow cell was used to sequence each immunoSEQ 96-well plate. Per the source publication's procedure: The immunoSEQ output contained only junctional sequences without quality scores, so filtering could not match that applied to full-length reads. To assign V/J genes and CDR3, sequences were annotated using PyIR, a Python wrapper for IgBLAST v1.9, with IMGT germline references. Reads were filtered out if the reads had weak V/J assignments (E-value above 1e-6), no CDR3, stop codons, out-of-frame junctions, or ambiguous translated residues. V3J clonotypes were defined as sequences sharing an identical inferred V gene, J gene, and CDR3 amino acid sequence. To compute the percentage overlap between repertoires, the number of shared unique clonotypes was divided by the size of the smaller repertoire. Repertoire richness was assessed with RTK rarefaction, the Chao1 estimator, and Recon v2.1 estimates of unobserved clonotypes. Generation probabilities were computed with OLGA for all TCRbeta clonotypes obtained by the gDNA method from a handful of donors. TCRdb stores this immuneACCESS table with in-frame sequences only. Part of the clones is absent; in the studies checked, under half of the shortfall reflects unresolved V genes, and no reason is known for the rest. The V and J calls and the clone size are those of that table, but D and trimming were determined from the DNA. The sample records about 340,000 clones, around 67% of which are singletons. The top ten clonotypes cover about 10% of the sample.

This clonotype originated in a man under 40 in good health. Recombination joined TRBV7-9 with TRBJ2-1; TRBD2 matches 7 bases in the middle. The sample comprised memory CD4+ T cells sorted from blood. The sample's cell subset or site label, in plain terms: CD45RA-negative fraction. The CDR3 region: CASSSSGISYNEQFF. In nucleotides, the sequence is TGTGCCAGCAGCTCTAGCGGAATCTCCTACAATGAGCAGTTCTTC.